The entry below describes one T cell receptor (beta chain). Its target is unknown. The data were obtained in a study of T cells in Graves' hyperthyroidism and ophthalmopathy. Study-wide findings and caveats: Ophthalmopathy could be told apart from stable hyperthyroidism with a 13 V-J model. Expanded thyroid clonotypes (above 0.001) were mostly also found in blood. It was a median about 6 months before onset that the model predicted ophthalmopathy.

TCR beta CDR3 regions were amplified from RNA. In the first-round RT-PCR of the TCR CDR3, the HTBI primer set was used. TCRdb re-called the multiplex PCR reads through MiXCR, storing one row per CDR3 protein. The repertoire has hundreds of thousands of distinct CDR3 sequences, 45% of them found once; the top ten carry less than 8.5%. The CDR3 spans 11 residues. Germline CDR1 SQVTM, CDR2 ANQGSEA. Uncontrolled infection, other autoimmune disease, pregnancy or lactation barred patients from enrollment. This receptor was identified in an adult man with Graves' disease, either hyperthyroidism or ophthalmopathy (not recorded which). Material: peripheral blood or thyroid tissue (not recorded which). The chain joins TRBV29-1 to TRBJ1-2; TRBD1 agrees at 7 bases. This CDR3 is CRTTGRDGYTF. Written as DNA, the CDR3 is TGCAGAACGACAGGGCGGGATGGCTACACCTTC.